The 16 T cell receptor beta chains below were found in one sample sequenced in a study of T cells in Graves' hyperthyroidism and ophthalmopathy (dated 2019 in TCRdb). Libraries were constructed by multiplex PCR. For sequencing, an Illumina HiSeq 2000 was employed. The TCR beta CDR3 regions were amplified from the RNA transcripts. The first round of RT-PCR for the TCR CDR3 was performed with the HTBI primer set and the Qiagen OneStep RT-PCR kit. TCRdb handled the public reads itself, with Q25 trimming in fastp and clone calling in MiXCR, and kept productive beta chains. Merged by CDR3 protein, the rows form single entries marked with the most common genes and DNA. The sample yields roughly 300,000 distinct CDR3 sequences; 25% were counted once. Around 28% of the sample lies in the top ten. Sequenced sample: blood. These receptors all stem from a man aged 35 to 55 with Graves' hyperthyroidism that later progressed to Graves' ophthalmopathy.

This clonotype was counted many times. This rearrangement joins TRBV20-1 to TRBJ1-1, with TRBD1 identical over 10 bases. Germline V gives CDR1 DFQATT, CDR2 SNEGSKA (reference sequence). Trimming at V came to 5 bases and at J to 7 bases, leaving 7 bases not matched to a gene. The CDR3 length is 13 residues. The DNA for the CDR3 is TGCAGTGCTCGGGACAGGGGCTCTCATGAAGCTTTCTTT. Its translation: CSARDRGSHEAFF.

This clonotype was found many times. V gene TRBV19 combines with J gene TRBJ1-5; D may be TRBD1 (6 bases). Trimming stripped 8 bases from V and 5 bases from J, with 16 bases between. The germline V gene encodes CDR1 LNHDA and CDR2 SQIVND (reference sequence). The CDR3 has 14 amino acids. CDR3 in amino acids: CASSGTRRDQPQHF. The CDR3 DNA is TGTGCCAGTTCCGGGACACGTCGCGATCAGCCCCAGCATTTT.

The chain uses TRBV15 and TRBJ1-1, with a tentative D call TRBD1 (5 bases). The germline V gene encodes CDR1 LNHNV and CDR2 YYDKDF (reference sequence). The CDR3 totals 14 residues. V lost 0 bases to trimming and J lost 3 bases, with 8 bases between them. CDR3 sequence reads: CATSRDGADTEAFF. CDR3 nucleotides: TGTGCCACCAGCAGAGATGGGGCGGACACTGAAGCTTTCTTT.

The chain recombines TRBV29-1 with TRBJ1-1; D remains ambiguous. In germline, CDR1 is SQVTM, CDR2 ANQGSEA. The CDR3 has 13 residues. The V gene lost 7 bases and the J gene lost 4 bases, with 16 bases spanning the gap. The chain's CDR3 is CSALKTWGTEAFF. Written as DNA, the CDR3 is TGCAGCGCCCTGAAAACCTGGGGCACTGAAGCTTTCTTT.

This clonotype was counted many times. V and J are TRBV15 and TRBJ1-3; no clear D gene. The V gene lost 6 bases and the J gene lost 5 bases, with 11 bases spanning the gap. The CDR3 contains 13 residues. Germline V gene sequence: CDR1 LNHNV, CDR2 YYDKDF (reference sequence). CDR3 DNA: TGTGCCACCAGGGAGGGCAGCCGAAACACCATATATTTT. Translation gives CATREGSRNTIYF.

In its sample, this clonotype was seen many times. This chain connects TRBV14 to TRBJ1-1; D unresolved. CDR3 size: 10 residues. Germline V gene data show CDR1 as SGHDN and CDR2 as FVKESK. V lost 4 bases to trimming and J lost 7 bases, with 4 bases between them. DNA of the CDR3: TGTGCCAGCAGCCGGGATGAAGCTTTCTTT. Translating gives CASSRDEAFF. Full variable domain (missing parts from reference TRBV14 and TRBJ1-1): EAGVTQFPSHSVIEKGQTVTLRCDPISGHDNLYWYRRVMGKEIKFLLHFVKESKQDESGMPNNRFLAERTGGTYSTLKVQPAELEDSGVYFCASSRDEAFFGQGTRLTVV.

This clonotype was seen many times. The chain is built from TRBV20-1 and TRBJ2-7; D ambiguous. CDR1 and CDR2 (germline): DFQATT, SNEGSKA (reference sequence). The CDR3 extends over 13 amino acids. The V and J ends lost 5 bases and 5 bases respectively, with 16 bases between them. CDR3 protein: CSAPSLVQDEQYF. The CDR3 nucleotides read TGCAGTGCTCCCTCGCTTGTTCAGGACGAGCAGTACTTC.

This clonotype occurred many times. The chain links TRBV5-1 to TRBJ2-2, with 7 positions matching TRBD1. Germline CDR1 reads SGHRS; CDR2 reads YFSETQ. The V gene end was trimmed by 4 bases and the J gene end by 4 bases; junction bases not matched to a gene: 10. CDR3 length equals 16 residues. CDR3 coding DNA: TGCGCCAGCAGCCCCATGGCTAGACAGGGCACCGGGGAGCTGTTTTTT. Translated: CASSPMARQGTGELFF.

The chain has TRBV19 and TRBJ1-1; 8 bases match TRBD1. V dropped 7 bases and J dropped 5; count of bases not matched to a gene: 6. The CDR3 has 13 residues. Germline V gives CDR1 LNHDA, CDR2 SQIVND (reference sequence). The CDR3 loop reads CASKGQGATEAFF. The CDR3 region has the DNA TGTGCCAGTAAGGGGCAGGGGGCGACTGAAGCTTTCTTT. Using reference TRBV19 and TRBJ1-1 for the parts outside the CDR3, the full variable domain is DGGITQSPKYLFRKEGQNVTLSCEQNLNHDAMYWYRQDPGQGLRLIYYSQIVNDFQKGDIAEGYSVSREKKESFPLTVTSAQKNPTAFYLCASKGQGATEAFFGQGTRLTVV.

V and J are TRBV27 and TRBJ2-7; maybe TRBD1 (6 bases). Germline V CDR1 and CDR2: MNHEY, SMNVEV (reference sequence). The CDR3 is made up of 17 amino acids. The ends were cut back, 1 base at V and 4 bases at J, with 20 bases in the middle. The CDR3 sequence: CASSLYFGAGERYEQYF. DNA for the CDR3: TGTGCCAGCAGTTTATATTTCGGGGCAGGGGAGAGATACGAGCAGTACTTC.

This rearrangement joins TRBV6-1 to TRBJ2-7; 9 bases are shared with TRBD1. This CDR3 spans 12 amino acids. Per the germline V gene, CDR1 is MNHNS and CDR2 is SASEGT. With 9 bases clipped from V and 2 bases from J, the junction kept 2 bases outside the gene matches. The DNA of the CDR3 is TGTGCCAGTGGGGACAGGGCCTACGAGCAGTACTTC. Translating gives CASGDRAYEQYF.

This clonotype was detected many times. The V gene is TRBV12-3 or TRBV12-4, the J gene TRBJ2-7, with 10 bases matching TRBD2. With V trimmed by 6 bases and J by 3 bases, 5 bases remained unmatched. The CDR3 totals 14 residues. The CDR3 DNA reads TGTGCCAGCAGGATAGCGGGAGGTGGCTACGAGCAGTACTTC. Translation: CASRIAGGGYEQYF.

This clonotype was counted many times. The CDR3 sequence: CASSGPSDSRETQYF. The CDR3 nucleotides read TGCGCCAGCAGTGGACCATCCGATTCGAGAGAGACCCAGTACTTC. The V and J genes are TRBV10-1 and TRBJ2-5; the D is unclear. The CDR3 runs to 15 residues. Germline values: CDR1 WNHNN, CDR2 SYGVQD (reference sequence). V lost 4 bases, J lost 4 bases, and 16 bases lay in between.

About this clonotype itself: Germline is not matched at one junction end, which may reflect a read error. The V call is TRBV12-3 or TRBV12-4, the J call TRBJ2-7; 10 nucleotides match TRBD2. This CDR3 region has 18 residues. Here the CDR3 reads CASILPGQAWTSGYEQYF. The CDR3 bases are TGTGCCAGCATTTTACCCGGACAGGCTTGGACTAGCGGCTACGAGCAGTACTTC.

This clonotype has ten or more counts. The chain employs TRBV6-5 and TRBJ2-2; tentative D call: TRBD2 (6 bases). V was trimmed by 8 bases and J by 0 bases, leaving 10 bases between them. The CDR3 has 14 residues. Germline V gene lookup returns CDR1 MNHEY and CDR2 SVGAGI. Written as DNA, the CDR3 is TGTGCCAGCGGGACTTTGGCGAACACCGGGGAGCTGTTTTTT. As protein: CASGTLANTGELFF.

The rearrangement links TRBV19 to TRBJ2-7; D not certain. The CDR3 loop spans 13 amino acids. V lost 4 bases to trimming and J lost 2 bases, with 9 bases between them. CDR1 is LNHDA and CDR2 is SQIVND in the germline V gene (reference sequence). CDR3 residues: CASSKAGTYEQYF. Written as DNA, the CDR3 is TGTGCCAGTAGTAAGGCAGGTACCTACGAGCAGTACTTC.